The present TCR beta chain was sequenced within a study of CD8 T cells in Susac syndrome. Findings and limits, study-wide: The study recognized that its TCR sequencing and HLA analysis covered a relatively small number of individuals.

Trimming shortened V by 3 bases and J by 0 bases, and 9 bases separated the two germline ends. Per the germline V gene, CDR1 is SGHNT and CDR2 is YYREEE (reference sequence). The CDR3 is 14 amino acids. With random hexamers, reverse transcription was performed on roughly 0.45 to 1 ug of RNA. The amplification used immunoSEQ multiplex PCR on TCR beta CDR3; it spanned 54 Vbeta and 13 Jbeta. From the immunoSEQ multiplex PCR reads, TCRdb called clonotypes with MiXCR, one entry per CDR3 protein. The sample has around 130,000 distinct CDR3 sequences, 90% to 95% seen once. Blood CD8+ and CD4+ T cells underwent high-throughput TCR beta sequencing. Purification of the CD8+ and CD4+ T cells relied on negative isolation, and TEMRA cells underwent FACS enrichment. Comments on this clonotype: No antigen is known for it.

This sequence was found in a human donor with multiple sclerosis. Specimen: CD8+ T cells from PBMCs. J is TRBJ1-2 and V is TRBV5-4; D remains unclear. CDR3 residues: CASSSVGSNYGYTF. CDR3 in DNA: TGTGCCAGCAGCTCGGTGGGGTCTAACTATGGCTACACCTTC.